This T cell receptor beta chain was sequenced in a study of PD-L1 blockade in urothelial cancer. Time point described: pretreatment peripheral blood. Unmatched junction bases numbered 11, after V lost 2 bases and J lost 6 bases. The CDR3 has 16 residues. CDR1 is MNHEY, CDR2 SVGAGI, per germline. The data were produced by immunoSEQ multiplex PCR, yet TCRdb's version contains in-frame clones alone and is incomplete. The sample has fewer than 50,000 clones, 88% seen once. The sequence derives from a donor at least 40 years old with urothelial cancer. The sequencing used PBMCs, collected around atezolizumab (anti-PD-L1) treatment. The chain links TRBV6-5 to TRBJ2-3; 7 bases are a match to TRBD2. The CDR3 region is CASSYGGSPRGDTQYF. The CDR3 coding sequence is TGTGCCAGCAGTTACGGCGGGAGCCCTCGGGGGGATACGCAGTATTTT.